Each of the 21 T cell receptor beta chains below was sequenced from the same sample in a study of PD-1 blockade in classical Hodgkin lymphoma. Generated by immunoSEQ multiplex PCR, the TCRdb table keeps only in-frame clones and is missing some. The repertoire holds about 33,000 clones, 72% seen once, with 3.5% to 5% in the top ten. This sample's time point: cycle 4 day 1 (C4D1), after around six weeks of nivolumab. Every single patient, without exception, relapsed after autologous stem cell transplantation, and brentuximab vedotin exposure varied. The specimen comprised peripheral blood mononuclear cells (PBMCs), sampled before the fourth cycle of nivolumab. The receptor source for this set is a human donor with classical Hodgkin lymphoma.

This chain connects TRBV6-5 to TRBJ1-2; 7 bases are shared with TRBD1. This CDR3 spans 14 amino acids. The V and J ends lost 6 bases and 2 bases, in that order; junction bases with no gene match: 6. CDR1 MNHEY and CDR2 SVGAGI come from the germline V gene. CDR3 sequence reads: CASRPPGQNYGYTF. CDR3 DNA: TGTGCCAGCAGGCCACCGGGACAGAACTATGGCTACACCTTC.

The V call is TRBV19, the J call TRBJ1-1; tentative D call: TRBD1 (5 bases). Germline assignment: CDR1 LNHDA and CDR2 SQIVND (reference sequence). The CDR3 is made up of 11 amino acids. V was clipped by 8 bases and J by 5 bases, with 9 bases between them. The CDR3 sequence is CASAWGTEAFF. The CDR3 DNA sequence: TGTGCCAGTGCTTGGGGGACTGAAGCTTTCTTT.

This chain links TRBV7-8 with TRBJ2-7, with D tentatively TRBD2 (5 bases). The germline V gene encodes CDR1 SGHVS and CDR2 FQNEAQ. Trimming took off 2 bases at V and 3 bases at J, with 14 bases between the two ends. The CDR3 has 15 amino acids. This CDR3 reads CASSLSGPRDYEQYF. The CDR3 DNA follows: TGTGCCAGCAGCTTAAGCGGACCTAGAGACTACGAGCAGTACTTC.

V is TRBV18 and J is TRBJ2-6, with 8 bases lining up with TRBD1. V lost 3 bases, J lost 0 bases, and 7 bases stayed unmatched. Germline assignment: CDR1 KGHSH and CDR2 LQKENI. The CDR3 has 18 residues. The CDR3 DNA reads TGTGCCAGCTCACCCGGGACAGGCAGACTCTCTGGGGCCAACGTCCTGACTTTC. Protein: CASSPGTGRLSGANVLTF.

This sequence joins TRBV6-5 and TRBJ1-1; 10 bases are a match to TRBD1. The junction had 1 base not matched to a gene; V was cut back by 6 bases and J by 3 bases. Germline-derived CDR1 and CDR2 are MNHEY and SVGAGI. The CDR3 contains 13 residues. Here the CDR3 DNA reads TGTGCCAGCAGGGACAGGGGGGACACTGAAGCTTTCTTT. Encoded protein: CASRDRGDTEAFF.

The CDR3 sequence is CASGLNTEAFF. For the CDR3, the DNA is TGCGCCAGTGGTCTGAACACTGAAGCTTTCTTT. The chain links TRBV5-1 to TRBJ1-1; no reliable D call. Trimming removed 8 bases from V and 0 bases from J, with 5 bases in between. The CDR3 is made up of 11 amino acids. CDR1 SGHRS and CDR2 YFSETQ come from the germline V gene.

The rearrangement links TRBV5-1 to TRBJ2-3; 9 nucleotides align to TRBD2. Germline CDR1 and CDR2: SGHRS and YFSETQ. Germline trimming cut 0 bases from V and 5 bases from J; bases unmatched to any gene: 7. The CDR3 spans 16 residues. CDR3 sequence: CASSLATSGLVDTQYF. DNA for the CDR3: TGCGCCAGCAGCTTGGCCACTAGCGGGTTAGTAGATACGCAGTATTTT.

The chain couples TRBV27 to TRBJ2-1; 7 bases line up with TRBD2. Trimming at V came to 3 bases and at J to 9 bases, leaving 8 bases not matched to a gene. CDR1 and CDR2 from the germline V gene are MNHEY and SMNVEV (reference sequence). The CDR3 consists of 14 residues. The CDR3 region is CASSLVAGAREQFF. The CDR3 region has the DNA TGTGCCAGCAGTTTGGTGGCGGGAGCTCGTGAGCAGTTCTTC.

The chain recombines TRBV19 with TRBJ2-7; D is perhaps TRBD2 (6 bases). The V end was cut by 4 bases, the J end by 7 bases, with 17 bases between. This CDR3 is built from 14 residues. Germline V CDR1 and CDR2: LNHDA, SQIVND (reference sequence). The CDR3 DNA reads TGTGCCAGTAGTAAGGCGGGGCTCGGGAGAGAGCAGTACTTC. The encoded protein is CASSKAGLGREQYF.

This clone has only a few counts. The chain links TRBV10-3 to TRBJ1-2, with a tentative D call TRBD1 (5 bases). This CDR3 comprises 11 residues. Per germline, CDR1 ENHRY and CDR2 SYGVKD. Trimming took off 6 bases at V and 6 bases at J, with 8 bases between the two ends. CDR3 region: CAIRGEDGYTF. CDR3 nucleotides: TGTGCCATCAGGGGGGAGGATGGCTACACCTTC.

The J gene is TRBJ1-2, the V gene TRBV5-1; no reliable D call. With 0 bases removed from V and 7 bases from J, the gap between germline ends came to 7 bases. Germline lookup yields CDR1 SGHRS and CDR2 YFSETQ. This CDR3 comprises 12 residues. CDR3 sequence reads: CASSLVGSGYTF. CDR3 sequence (DNA): TGCGCCAGCAGCTTGGTAGGGAGTGGCTACACCTTC.

The chain has TRBV28 and TRBJ2-1, with a tentative D call TRBD2 (6 bases). The CDR3 extends over 14 amino acids. The V gene lost 2 bases and the J gene lost 3 bases, with 8 bases spanning the gap. Germline V gene sequence: CDR1 MDHEN, CDR2 SYDVKM. The CDR3: CASSLVGSYNEQFF. The CDR3 bases are TGTGCCAGCAGTTTAGTCGGGAGCTACAATGAGCAGTTCTTC.

DNA of the CDR3: TGTGCCAGTAGTACTAGCGGGGGCCGTTACAATGAGCAGTTCTTC. Its protein product is CASSTSGGRYNEQFF. This rearrangement joins TRBV19 to TRBJ2-1; the match to TRBD2 covers 10 bases. Germline loops: CDR1 LNHDA, CDR2 SQIVND (reference sequence). The CDR3 is 15 amino acids. Germline trimming cut 4 bases from V and 4 bases from J; bases unmatched to any gene: 4.

This chain links TRBV10-3 with TRBJ1-4; perhaps TRBD1 as D (6 bases). Germline V gives CDR1 ENHRY, CDR2 SYGVKD. This CDR3 comprises 15 residues. The V gene lost 0 bases and the J gene lost 5 bases, with 10 bases spanning the gap. In nucleotides, the CDR3 is TGTGCCATCAGTGAGTCTGGGCAGGGGAATGAAAAACTGTTTTTT. The encoded protein is CAISESGQGNEKLFF.

The V call is TRBV7-9, the J call TRBJ2-5, with TRBD2 matching over 7 bases. The CDR3 consists of 13 residues. V shed 4 bases, J shed 5 bases, and the junction held 4 bases outside the gene matches. Germline V gene sequence: CDR1 SEHNR, CDR2 FQNEAQ (reference sequence). The CDR3 region has the DNA TGTGCCAGCAGCTCCGGGGGGAAGGAGACCCAGTACTTC. Protein: CASSSGGKETQYF.

The chain joins TRBV29-1 to TRBJ1-2; D is unclear. CDR1 is SQVTM and CDR2 is ANQGSEA in the germline V gene. The V and J ends lost 3 bases and 8 bases respectively, with 13 bases between them. The CDR3 is made up of 12 amino acids. The chain's CDR3 is CSVDSGERGYTF. As DNA, the CDR3 is TGCAGCGTTGACTCCGGGGAAAGAGGCTACACCTTC.

V usage is TRBV9 and J usage is TRBJ2-1, with 12 bases that match TRBD2. Germline V gene sequence: CDR1 SGDLS, CDR2 YYNGEE. This CDR3 spans 16 amino acids. J lost 8 bases, V lost 4 bases, and 10 bases had no gene match. CDR3 sequence (DNA): TGTGCCAGCAGCTTACGAACTAGCGGGAGGCTTGATGAGCAGTTCTTC. Encoded protein: CASSLRTSGRLDEQFF.

This chain uses TRBV9 with TRBJ1-2; no clear D gene. Trimming cost V 4 bases and J 0 bases, with 16 bases left between them. The CDR3 consists of 16 residues. Germline CDR1 SGDLS, CDR2 YYNGEE. The CDR3 here is CASSLGADLANYGYTF. As DNA, the CDR3 is TGTGCCAGCAGCCTAGGAGCCGACTTAGCTAACTATGGCTACACCTTC.

The J gene is TRBJ1-1, the V gene TRBV9; D might be TRBD1 (6 bases). The V and J ends lost 2 bases and 3 bases respectively, with 11 bases between them. The CDR3 covers 14 residues. Per the germline V gene, CDR1 is SGDLS and CDR2 is YYNGEE. This CDR3 is CASSVEDSYTEAFF. CDR3 bases: TGTGCCAGCAGCGTGGAGGACAGTTACACTGAAGCTTTCTTT.

The DNA of the CDR3 is TGTGCCAGCAGTCGAGGGGGGATGAACACTGAAGCTTTCTTT. It specifies CASSRGGMNTEAFF. V gene TRBV27 combines with J gene TRBJ1-1, with D maybe TRBD1 (6 bases). Trimming left V 5 bases short and J 0 bases short, with 10 bases between. From germline, CDR1 is MNHEY and CDR2 SMNVEV (reference sequence). The CDR3 spans 14 residues.

This clone was recorded once. V gene TRBV4-3 combines with J gene TRBJ1-5; maybe TRBD1 (5 bases). The CDR3 length is 15 residues. The germline V gene encodes CDR1 LGHNA and CDR2 YSLEER. V was trimmed by 0 bases and J by 3 bases, leaving 9 bases between them. The CDR3 loop is CASSQDRGNNQPQHF. CDR3 bases: TGCGCCAGCAGCCAAGATAGGGGAAACAATCAGCCCCAGCATTTT.